These T cell receptor beta chains were read from a single sample in a study of blood T cell repertoires in COVID-19. The method was immunoSEQ multiplex PCR; TCRdb's version includes in-frame clones alone and lacks a portion of them. The profile shows about 180,000 clones, approximately 83% of them singletons. Sequenced material: peripheral blood. These receptors came from a man in his 60s with acute or convalescent COVID-19. Each CDR3 is given with its conserved first and last residue. D genes are given only for firm matches. Clone size appears in some rows only: once, few, many, or a class for an expanded clone.

J gene | CDR3 length | V gene | clone size | D gene | CDR3 protein | CDR3 DNA
TRBJ2-4 | 14 | TRBV6-1 | once | - | CASSEAGWRNIQYF | TGTGCCAGCAGTGAAGCAGGGTGGAGGAACATTCAGTACTTC
TRBJ2-1 | 15 | TRBV7-3 | - | - | CASSSQGPSYNEQFF | TGTGCCAGCAGCTCGCAGGGGCCGTCCTACAATGAGCAGTTCTTC
TRBJ2-7 | 14 | TRBV28 | - | TRBD2 | CASRPRRGSYEQYF | TGTGCCAGCAGACCTAGGCGGGGGAGCTACGAGCAGTACTTC
TRBJ2-7 | 14 | TRBV9 | - | TRBD2 | CASSVSGRSNEQYF | TGTGCCAGCAGCGTTAGCGGGAGGTCCAACGAGCAGTACTTC
TRBJ2-5 | 16 | TRBV18 | - | TRBD1 | CASSPWTGGGWETQYF | TGTGCCAGCTCACCTTGGACAGGAGGAGGTTGGGAGACCCAGTACTTC
TRBJ1-1 | 15 | TRBV6-5 | - | - | CASSYYGRVRAEAFF | TGTGCCAGCAGTTACTACGGCAGGGTTCGGGCTGAAGCTTTCTTT
TRBJ2-2 | 15 | TRBV5-1 | - | - | CASSLEGLSTGELFF | TGCGCCAGCAGCTTGGAGGGGTTGAGCACCGGGGAGCTGTTTTTT
TRBJ2-3 | 15 | TRBV9 | - | TRBD2 | CASSAGLAGTDTQYF | TGTGCCAGCAGCGCGGGACTAGCGGGCACAGATACGCAGTATTTT
TRBJ2-5 | 14 | TRBV5-1 | - | - | CASSLLQGQETQYF | TGCGCCAGCAGCTTGCTGCAGGGACAAGAGACCCAGTACTTC
TRBJ1-2 | 14 | TRBV9 | - | TRBD1 | CASKAGTANYGYTF | TGTGCCAGCAAGGCCGGGACAGCAAACTATGGCTACACCTTC
TRBJ1-1 | 15 | TRBV19 | few | - | CASSLQGNMNTEAFF | TGTGCCAGTAGTCTACAGGGAAACATGAACACTGAAGCTTTCTTT
TRBJ2-1 | 12 | TRBV7-2 | - | - | CASSSTGNEQFF | TGTGCCAGCAGCTCTACGGGCAATGAGCAGTTCTTC
TRBJ2-2 | 15 | TRBV5-1 | - | TRBD1 | CASSDSGTGPGELFF | TGCGCCAGCAGCGATTCCGGGACAGGACCCGGGGAGCTGTTTTTT
TRBJ2-5 | 16 | TRBV9 | - | TRBD2 | CASSAGTSGPQETQYF | TGTGCCAGCAGCGCTGGGACTAGCGGGCCCCAAGAGACCCAGTACTTC
TRBJ1-2 | 15 | TRBV9 | once | - | CASSVGEGSAYGYTF | TGTGCCAGCAGCGTAGGGGAGGGGTCGGCATATGGCTACACCTTC
TRBJ2-5 | 14 | TRBV7-8 | - | TRBD1 | CAGSSGQGVETQYF | TGTGCCGGGTCGAGCGGACAGGGGGTAGAGACCCAGTACTTC
TRBJ1-1 | 13 | TRBV5-1 | - | TRBD1 | CASSGNGQGEAFF | TGCGCCAGCAGCGGTAACGGACAGGGTGAAGCTTTCTTT
TRBJ2-7 | 16 | TRBV5-5 | - | TRBD1 | CASSAPPGQGTYEQYF | TGTGCCAGCAGCGCTCCTCCGGGACAGGGGACCTACGAGCAGTACTTC
TRBJ1-5 | 16 | TRBV2 | - | TRBD1 | CASSLGQGISNQPQHF | TGTGCCAGCAGCCTGGGACAGGGTATAAGCAATCAGCCCCAGCATTTT
TRBJ2-2 | 12 | TRBV12-3/TRBV12-4 | - | - | CASSFRAGELFF | TGTGCCAGCAGTTTTCGTGCCGGGGAGCTGTTTTTT
TRBJ1-5 | 14 | TRBV19 | - | TRBD1 | CASKTTGGNQPQHF | TGTGCCAGTAAAACAACAGGGGGCAATCAGCCCCAGCATTTT
TRBJ2-3 | 14 | TRBV18 | few | TRBD2 | CASSPGLGTDTQYF | TGTGCCAGCTCACCGGGACTAGGCACAGATACGCAGTATTTT
TRBJ1-5 | 13 | TRBV19 | - | TRBD1 | CASLGQPHQPQHF | TGTGCCAGTTTGGGACAGCCCCATCAGCCCCAGCATTTT
TRBJ1-1 | 13 | TRBV10-3 | - | - | CAIRGGEPTEAFF | TGTGCCATCAGGGGAGGGGAACCAACTGAAGCTTTCTTT
TRBJ2-5 | 16 | TRBV5-1 | - | - | CASSVTGYAGQETQYF | TGCGCCAGCAGCGTGACAGGGTATGCGGGACAAGAGACCCAGTACTTC
TRBJ1-3 | 14 | TRBV10-3 | - | - | CAIRTESSGNTIYF | TGTGCCATCAGGACAGAGAGCTCTGGAAACACCATATATTTT
TRBJ1-5 | 16 | TRBV11-2 | - | - | CASSRGRGSGNQPQHF | TGTGCCAGCAGCCGAGGACGGGGGTCTGGCAATCAGCCCCAGCATTTT
TRBJ2-7 | 14 | TRBV30 | - | - | CAWRLSGSSYEQYF | TGTGCCTGGCGATTATCAGGGTCCTCGTACGAGCAGTACTTC
TRBJ2-5 | 15 | TRBV2 | - | TRBD2 | CASSWTSGSQETQYF | TGTGCCAGCAGTTGGACTAGCGGTAGCCAAGAGACCCAGTACTTC
TRBJ2-1 | 12 | TRBV6-5 | once | TRBD2 | CASSRTSGPQFF | TGTGCCAGCAGCCGGACTAGCGGCCCCCAGTTCTTC
TRBJ1-1 | 14 | TRBV7-8 | - | - | CASSSNRVNTEAFF | TGTGCCAGCAGCTCGAACAGGGTGAACACTGAAGCTTTCTTT
TRBJ2-1 | 15 | TRBV7-2 | - | TRBD2 | CASSQLAGGGNEQFF | TGTGCCAGCAGCCAGCTAGCGGGAGGGGGCAATGAGCAGTTCTTC
TRBJ1-2 | 10 | TRBV20-1 | - | - | CSAYRVGYTF | TGCAGTGCTTACAGGGTCGGCTACACCTTC
TRBJ2-7 | 15 | TRBV6-5 | - | TRBD1 | CASSRPGQGTYEQYF | TGTGCCAGCAGTCGACCCGGACAGGGAACCTACGAGCAGTACTTC
TRBJ2-5 | 18 | TRBV29-1 | - | TRBD2 | CSVEDPRLAGVLRETQYF | TGCAGCGTTGAAGATCCCCGACTAGCGGGAGTATTAAGAGAGACCCAGTACTTC
TRBJ1-5 | 13 | TRBV28 | - | - | CASILNFNQPQHF | TGTGCCAGCATCCTAAATTTTAACCAGCCCCAGCATTTT
TRBJ1-3 | 15 | TRBV19 | - | - | CASSKPRGSGNTIYF | TGTGCCAGTAGTAAACCCCGCGGGTCTGGAAACACCATATATTTT
TRBJ2-1 | 14 | TRBV10-3 | - | TRBD2 | CAISGLAGDNEQFF | TGTGCCATCAGCGGACTAGCGGGAGATAATGAGCAGTTCTTC
TRBJ1-4 | 17 | TRBV5-8 | few | TRBD1 | CASSLGQGVIANEKLFF | TGTGCCAGCAGCCTTGGACAGGGAGTTATAGCTAATGAAAAACTGTTTTTT
TRBJ2-1 | 16 | TRBV5-8 | - | TRBD2 | CASSFPGTSAYNEQFF | TGTGCCAGCAGCTTCCCCGGGACTAGCGCCTACAATGAGCAGTTCTTC
TRBJ2-1 | 14 | TRBV27 | - | TRBD1 | CASGRQGAGNEQFF | TGTGCCAGCGGCCGACAGGGGGCAGGGAATGAGCAGTTCTTC
TRBJ2-7 | 14 | TRBV15 | - | TRBD1 | CATSRAGQGVEQYF | TGTGCCACCAGCAGGGCGGGACAGGGTGTCGAGCAGTACTTC
TRBJ2-2 | 13 | TRBV7-9 | - | TRBD2 | CASSPGRAGELFF | TGTGCCAGCAGCCCCGGGAGGGCCGGGGAGCTGTTTTTT
TRBJ2-7 | 14 | TRBV11-2 | - | - | CASSLPGLIYEQYF | TGTGCCAGCAGCTTACCGGGACTGATCTACGAGCAGTACTTC
TRBJ2-2 | 15 | TRBV19 | - | TRBD1 | CASSTRDRDTGELFF | TGTGCCAGTAGTACCCGGGACAGGGACACCGGGGAGCTGTTTTTT
TRBJ2-2 | 16 | TRBV9 | - | TRBD1 | CASSVWQGAETGELFF | TGTGCCAGCAGCGTCTGGCAGGGGGCAGAGACCGGGGAGCTGTTTTTT
TRBJ1-1 | 11 | TRBV4-2 | - | - | CASKRGTEAFF | TGTGCCAGCAAAAGGGGGACTGAAGCTTTCTTT
TRBJ2-3 | 15 | TRBV7-2 | once | - | CASSLGGTSTDTQYF | TGTGCCAGCAGCTTAGGTGGGACAAGCACAGATACGCAGTATTTT
TRBJ2-3 | 12 | TRBV19 | - | - | CASSIGSTGLYF | TGTGCCAGTAGTATCGGTAGCACCGGTCTATATTTT
TRBJ2-7 | 15 | TRBV2 | - | TRBD2 | CASRLTSGSSYEQYF | TGTGCCAGCAGGCTCACTAGCGGGAGCTCCTACGAGCAGTACTTC